The TCR beta chain under discussion was sequenced for a study of blood T cells in healthy people across ages. Trimming cost V 0 bases and J 3 bases; bases outside gene matches: 7. There are 16 residues in the CDR3. Germline CDR1 and CDR2: LGHDT and YNNKEL (reference sequence). Using a J-beta primer mix together with a sample-barcoded 5' primer, a second PCR was run for about 7 to 12 cycles. One entry per CDR3 protein, called by TCRdb with MiXCR from the 5' RACE reads. The sample lists roughly 680,000 distinct CDR3 sequences; 52% were seen once. This chain connects TRBV3-1 to TRBJ1-1, with TRBD1 matching 7 bases. This clonotype originated in a woman aged 80 or older in good health. Sequenced material: blood. The CDR3 region has the DNA TGTGCCAGCAGCCAAGAAGGGGCAGGGGGACACACTGAAGCTTTCTTT. Translation gives CASSQEGAGGHTEAFF.